This TCR beta chain was obtained from a study of blood T cell repertoires in COVID-19. The protocol was immunoSEQ multiplex PCR, while the TCRdb copy is restricted to in-frame clones and leaves out a portion. The table lists around 700,000 clones, 75% to 90% of them singletons, with over 0.2% in the top ten. The sample consisted of peripheral blood. This receptor was taken from a woman in her late teens or twenties with acute or convalescent COVID-19.

CDR3 DNA: TGCGCCAGCAGCTTGGGAGGTAATAGCAATCAGCCCCAGCATTTT. Its translation: CASSLGGNSNQPQHF. The chain couples TRBV5-1 to TRBJ1-5; D uncertain. There are 15 residues in the CDR3. V lost 0 bases and J lost 0, with 7 bases in between. CDR1 and CDR2 from the germline V gene are SGHRS and YFSETQ.